This T cell receptor beta chain derives from a study of cytomegalovirus exposure and HLA in healthy donors. Study-level results: Later on, an analysis showed TCR association rates differing by HLA locus, with DRB1 the most and HLA-C the fewest.

Both 60 Vbeta primers and 13 Jbeta primers went into the PCR. Repertoires were generated with immunoSEQ multiplex PCR, while TCRdb's copy carries only in-frame clones and drops some. This table has just under 150,000 clones, over 75% appearing once. Details on this clone: The antigen remains unidentified.

Germline lookup yields CDR1 MDHEN and CDR2 SYDVKM. The CDR3 spans 17 residues. V was cut by 4 bases and J by 3 bases, with 22 bases left in between. This chain joins TRBV28 and TRBJ2-7; D may be TRBD2 (5 bases). Sequenced material: PBMCs. The origin of this receptor is a woman in her twenties or thirties in good health and CMV-seronegative. The CDR3 loop reads CASSSHNRRRKLYEQYF. The CDR3 coding sequence is TGTGCCAGCAGTTCCCACAACAGACGGAGGAAACTCTACGAGCAGTACTTC.